The 23 T cell receptor beta chains presented below share a single source sample, sequenced in a study of radiation and T cells in renal cell carcinoma. The assay was immunoSEQ multiplex PCR, and TCRdb's table has in-frame clones only and misses some. Among over 60,000 clones, less than 85% were seen once, and the ten largest hold approximately 2.4%. Time point: blood 4 weeks post-SBRT, at nephrectomy. Described treatment: 15 Gy SBRT to primary tumor, nephrectomy 4 weeks later. The source material was blood, sampled from a patient whose treatment included radiotherapy and nephrectomy. Receptor source: a woman in her sixties with renal cell carcinoma.

The chain carries TRBV4-1 and TRBJ2-3; D remains ambiguous. The CDR3 contains 13 residues. Germline V gene lookup returns CDR1 MGHRA and CDR2 YSYEKL. Trimming cost V 0 bases and J 1 base, with 2 bases left between them. The CDR3: CASSQERTDTQYF. CDR3 in DNA: TGCGCCAGCAGCCAAGAGCGCACAGATACGCAGTATTTT.

Points on this clone: Relative to the germline gene, one junction end is altered; a read error may explain this. The chain has TRBV6-6 and TRBJ1-4, with D hard to call. Germline values: CDR1 MNHNY, CDR2 SVGAGI (reference sequence). The CDR3 spans 12 residues. CDR3 sequence reads: CASSYSIEQLFF. The CDR3 DNA is TGTGCCAGCAGTTACAGTATTGAACAACTGTTTTTT.

The V call is TRBV28, the J call TRBJ2-1; D is perhaps TRBD2 (6 bases). CDR1 is MDHEN, CDR2 SYDVKM, per germline. The CDR3 length is 14 residues. Between the trimmed V and J ends, which lost 8 bases and 3 bases, there was a span of 14 bases. The CDR3: CASRHRGLYNEQFF. The DNA of the CDR3 is TGTGCCAGCCGGCACCGGGGACTCTACAATGAGCAGTTCTTC.

The chain carries TRBV5-5 and TRBJ1-1; D is uncertain. This CDR3 comprises 14 residues. Germline CDR1 reads SGHKS; CDR2 reads YYEKEE (reference sequence). Trimming stripped 2 bases from V and 2 bases from J, with 10 bases between. The CDR3 region is CASSFNSGNTEAFF. CDR3 nucleotides: TGTGCCAGCAGCTTTAACAGTGGAAACACTGAAGCTTTCTTT.

The chain employs TRBV6-1 and TRBJ2-7, with D perhaps matching TRBD1 or TRBD2 (6 bases each). This CDR3 has 16 residues. V was cut by 0 bases and J by 4 bases, with 16 bases left in between. Germline V gene data show CDR1 as MNHNS and CDR2 as SASEGT. As DNA, the CDR3 is TGTGCCAGCAGTGAAGCCCTCTCGGGGGCGGGTTACGAGCAGTACTTC. It specifies CASSEALSGAGYEQYF.

This chain connects TRBV6-1 to TRBJ2-7; 9 bases match TRBD1. Germline CDR1 and CDR2: MNHNS and SASEGT. J lost 3 bases, V lost 2 bases, and 8 bases had no gene match. The CDR3 covers 16 residues. The CDR3: CASSEIPGQGIYEQYF. The CDR3 DNA reads as TGTGCCAGCAGTGAAATACCGGGACAGGGCATCTACGAGCAGTACTTC.

The genes are TRBV2 and TRBJ1-1, with TRBD1 identical over 9 bases. This CDR3 contains 13 residues. Germline loops: CDR1 SNHLY, CDR2 FYNNEI. This CDR3 is CAGGRDRDTEAFF. The CDR3 bases are TGTGCGGGGGGGAGGGACAGGGACACTGAAGCTTTCTTT.

This chain links TRBV18 with TRBJ2-3, with D possibly matching TRBD1 (5 bases). V shed 4 bases and J shed 0 bases, with 20 bases lying between them. Germline CDR1 KGHSH, CDR2 LQKENI. The CDR3 spans 18 residues. The CDR3 region is CASSLMGQIVRSTDTQYF. CDR3 sequence (DNA): TGTGCCAGCTCACTCATGGGGCAGATCGTGCGTAGCACAGATACGCAGTATTTT.

V usage is TRBV28 and J usage is TRBJ2-4; D is unresolved. Germline loops: CDR1 MDHEN, CDR2 SYDVKM. The CDR3 is 17 residues long. Trimming cost V 4 bases and J 1 base, with 17 bases left between them. CDR3 protein: CASSSHPAPVAKNIQYF. CDR3 nucleotide sequence: TGTGCCAGCAGTTCACACCCCGCTCCGGTGGCCAAAAACATTCAGTACTTC. Drawing the rest from reference TRBV28 and TRBJ2-4, the complete variable domain is DVKVTQSSRYLVKRTGEKVFLECVQDMDHENMFWYRQDPGLGLRLIYFSYDVKMKEKGDIPEGYSVSREKKERFSLILESASTNQTSMYLCASSSHPAPVAKNIQYFGAGTRLSVL.

The rearrangement uses TRBV7-6 and TRBJ2-7, with 7 bases fitting TRBD2. V dropped 1 base and J dropped 0; count of bases not matched to a gene: 3. The CDR3 has 15 amino acids. Germline CDR1 and CDR2: SGHVS and FNYEAQ. Written as DNA, the CDR3 is TGTGCCAGCAGCTTAGGGCGGGGGAGCTCCTACGAGCAGTACTTC. Protein: CASSLGRGSSYEQYF.

This clone has more than one count but fewer than ten. The chain couples TRBV6-1 to TRBJ1-2, with 8 bases fitting TRBD1. After removal of 8 bases from V and 6 bases from J, the junction contained 5 bases not matched to a gene. The CDR3 spans 12 residues. Germline V gene data show CDR1 as MNHNS and CDR2 as SASEGT. CDR3 sequence (DNA): TGTGCCAGCGGGACAGGATGGAATGGCTACACCTTC. This codes for CASGTGWNGYTF.

The CDR3 loop reads CASRQAGNTIYF. The CDR3 DNA follows: TGTGCCAGCCGGCAGGCTGGAAACACCATATATTTT. V and J are TRBV6-5 and TRBJ1-3; D is unclear. V lost 8 bases to trimming and J lost 2 bases, with 7 bases between them. Looked up from germline, CDR1 is MNHEY and CDR2 is SVGAGI. The CDR3 extends over 12 amino acids.

This clone appeared a single time. The V and J genes are TRBV19 and TRBJ1-4; 8 bases are a match to TRBD1. After removal of 5 bases from V and 3 bases from J, the junction contained 2 bases not matched to a gene. The CDR3 sequence is 14 residues long. Germline assignment: CDR1 LNHDA and CDR2 SQIVND (reference sequence). The CDR3 bases are TGTGCCAGTAGTCCGGGACAGGCTAATGAAAAACTGTTTTTT. Translation gives CASSPGQANEKLFF.

The chain uses TRBV11-2 and TRBJ1-3, with 9 nucleotides matching TRBD1. CDR1 is SGHAT and CDR2 is FQNNGV in the germline V gene. Losses at the gene ends were 3 bases for V and 6 bases for J; bases not matched to a gene: 9. CDR3 length: 16 residues. CDR3 bases: TGTGCCAGCAGCTTGGGCCTGGGACAGGGTGAAAACACCATATATTTT. As protein: CASSLGLGQGENTIYF.

The rearrangement links TRBV11-2 to TRBJ1-1; D is undetermined. With 0 bases removed from V and 5 bases from J, the gap between germline ends came to 10 bases. This CDR3 region has 14 residues. Germline-derived CDR1 and CDR2 are SGHAT and FQNNGV. The CDR3 reads CASSLDRLGTEAFF. In nucleotides, the CDR3 is TGTGCCAGCAGCTTAGACAGGCTAGGAACTGAAGCTTTCTTT. Full variable domain (outside the CDR3, taken from reference TRBV11-2 and TRBJ1-1): EAGVAQSPRYKIIEKRQSVAFWCNPISGHATLYWYQQILGQGPKLLIQFQNNGVVDDSQLPKDRFSAERLKGVDSTLKIQPAKLEDSAVYLCASSLDRLGTEAFFGQGTRLTVV.

V is TRBV28 and J is TRBJ1-5; perhaps TRBD1 as D (6 bases). The CDR3 consists of 16 residues. Per the germline V gene, CDR1 is MDHEN and CDR2 is SYDVKM. V was trimmed by 2 bases and J by 0 bases, leaving 11 bases between them. In DNA, the CDR3 is TGTGCCAGCAGTTTAGGACAGATCTATAGCAATCAGCCCCAGCATTTT. It yields the protein CASSLGQIYSNQPQHF. Full variable domain (remainder filled in from reference TRBV28 and TRBJ1-5): DVKVTQSSRYLVKRTGEKVFLECVQDMDHENMFWYRQDPGLGLRLIYFSYDVKMKEKGDIPEGYSVSREKKERFSLILESASTNQTSMYLCASSLGQIYSNQPQHFGDGTRLSIL.

This chain joins TRBV6-1 and TRBJ1-2, with 7 bases that match TRBD1. Per the germline V gene, CDR1 is MNHNS and CDR2 is SASEGT. The V and J ends lost 3 bases and 0 bases, in that order; junction bases with no gene match: 4. The CDR3 covers 15 residues. CDR3 sequence (DNA): TGTGCCAGCAGTGACTGGACAGGTCCTAACTATGGCTACACCTTC. Its translation is CASSDWTGPNYGYTF.

In its sample, this clone was seen once. The chain recombines TRBV7-9 with TRBJ2-1; TRBD1 agrees at 7 bases. The V and J ends lost 1 base and 7 bases, in that order; junction bases with no gene match: 7. The CDR3 has 15 residues. Germline V CDR1 and CDR2: SEHNR, FQNEAQ (reference sequence). CDR3 loop: CASSLGDRVWNEQFF. The CDR3 DNA is TGTGCCAGCAGCTTAGGAGACAGGGTGTGGAATGAGCAGTTCTTC.

The V call is TRBV19, the J call TRBJ2-7; 9 nucleotides line up with TRBD1. The V gene end was trimmed by 7 bases and the J gene end by 1 base; junction bases not matched to a gene: 5. Germline CDR1 reads LNHDA; CDR2 reads SQIVND (reference sequence). The CDR3 totals 14 residues. The CDR3 DNA sequence: TGTGCCAGTATGAGGACAGGGGCGTCCTACGAGCAGTACTTC. Its translation is CASMRTGASYEQYF.

The rearrangement joins TRBV15 to TRBJ2-3; 10 bases map to TRBD2. The J segment lost 0 bases and the V segment lost 5 bases, leaving 11 bases of the junction unmatched. Germline lookup yields CDR1 LNHNV and CDR2 YYDKDF (reference sequence). The CDR3 totals 18 residues. The chain's CDR3 is CATSPRTSGRSSTDTQYF. Here the CDR3 DNA reads TGTGCCACCAGCCCCAGGACTAGCGGACGATCTAGCACAGATACGCAGTATTTT.

CDR3 coding DNA: TGTGCCAGCAGCGTAGTAAGGACAGATGGCTACACCTTC. It encodes CASSVVRTDGYTF. The rearrangement uses TRBV9 and TRBJ1-2, with a tentative D call TRBD1 (6 bases). The CDR3 sequence is 13 residues long. Germline CDR1 and CDR2: SGDLS and YYNGEE. V lost 0 bases and J lost 6, with 9 bases in between.

V and J are TRBV7-3 and TRBJ1-2; D is unclear. CDR1 SGHTA and CDR2 FQGTGA come from the germline V gene. The length of the CDR3 is 14 residues. V was cut by 1 base and J by 3 bases, with 9 bases left in between. The CDR3 is CASSLNSAHYGYTF. In nucleotides, the CDR3 is TGTGCCAGCAGCTTAAACTCGGCCCACTATGGCTACACCTTC.

The chain joins TRBV11-2 to TRBJ1-2; 7 bases match TRBD1. V trimming: 1 base; J trimming: 6 bases; junction bases outside the gene matches: 8. This CDR3 comprises 15 residues. The V gene's germline CDR1 is SGHAT and CDR2 FQNNGV. The CDR3 coding sequence is TGTGCCAGCAGCTTAGTCGGTGACAGGGCTGATGGCTACACCTTC. Translated, it gives CASSLVGDRADGYTF.